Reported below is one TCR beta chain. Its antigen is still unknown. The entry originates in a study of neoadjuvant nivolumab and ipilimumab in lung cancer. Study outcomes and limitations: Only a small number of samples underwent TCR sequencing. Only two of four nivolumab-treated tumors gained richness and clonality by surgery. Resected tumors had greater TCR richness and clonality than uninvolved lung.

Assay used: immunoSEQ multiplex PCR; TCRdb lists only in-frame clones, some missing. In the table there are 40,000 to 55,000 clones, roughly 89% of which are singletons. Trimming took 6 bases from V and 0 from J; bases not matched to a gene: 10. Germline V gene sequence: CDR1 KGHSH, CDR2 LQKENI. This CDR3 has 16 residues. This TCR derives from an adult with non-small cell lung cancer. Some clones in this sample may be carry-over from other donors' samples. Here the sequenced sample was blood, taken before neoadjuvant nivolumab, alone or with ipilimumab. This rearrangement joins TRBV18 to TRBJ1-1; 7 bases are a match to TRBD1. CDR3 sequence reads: CASSEQGPGMNTEAFF. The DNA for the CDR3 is TGTGCCAGCTCCGAACAGGGGCCGGGGATGAACACTGAAGCTTTCTTT.